Listed below are T cell receptor beta chains from one sample, sequenced in a study of blood T cell repertoires in COVID-19. TCRdb keeps only in-frame clones here, not all; method: immunoSEQ multiplex PCR. Among some 200,000 clones listed, around 86% were seen once. The sequenced sample was PBMCs or T cells enriched from blood (not recorded which). These receptor sequences come from a woman aged 35 to 49 with acute COVID-19. CDR3s leave out the opening cysteine and the closing phenylalanine or tryptophan. The order of the fields is V gene, CDR3 length, CDR3 protein.

TRBV30,15,AWSVRSGTSGENEQF
TRBV2,12,ASSDRRQGYGYT
TRBV11-2,14,ASSLYRPPEGNEQF
TRBV25-1,12,ASSDDWRDTEAF
TRBV2,12,ASKIQGTGNTIY
TRBV7-2,13,ASSRTTGSMEKLF
TRBV5-1,15,ASSQSPQGAGTGELF
TRBV7-2,14,ASRQSGGTLNTEAF
TRBV12-5,16,ASGLPSRDREEEGGYT
TRBV5-1,15,ASSLTGQRSSGNTIY
TRBV2,13,ASNEGTGNNQPQH
TRBV29-1,10,SVPIGQGQAF
TRBV19,11,ASSGASGATQY
TRBV5-4,15,ASSLGHGGASGNTIY
TRBV10-3,11,AIRSRNNSPLH
TRBV5-6,11,ASSARGDETQY
TRBV5-1,14,ASSWGRTGGSYGYT
TRBV27,12,ASSHPGMNSPLH
TRBV4-1,14,ASSQYATGRKNGYT
TRBV7-2,13,ASNRQGNYNSPLH
TRBV28,10,ASSLLEGGAF
TRBV4-3,14,ASSQGVTATLYGYT
TRBV11-2,13,ASSHRRVNSSPLH
TRBV2,13,ASSDRGTGSSPLH
TRBV6-5,12,ASSYAGSISEQF
TRBV5-1,15,ASSLEGPGTGVYGYT
TRBV9,13,ASSLGPGGDQPQH
TRBV27,12,ASKGLALWDTQY